Sequencing of this TCR beta chain was carried out in a study of cytomegalovirus exposure and HLA in healthy donors. Germline CDR1 is KGHSH and CDR2 is LQKENI. The CDR3 loop spans 19 amino acids. Trimming cost V 2 bases and J 0 bases; bases outside gene matches: 7. PCR amplification relied on 60 Vbeta primers (plus 13 Jbeta primers). TCRdb keeps only in-frame clones here, not all; method: immunoSEQ multiplex PCR. The sample totals tens of thousands of clones. Worth noting for this clone: The antigen is not known.

The study's findings and limits: In a later analysis, TCR beta V- and J-gene trimming showed a link to a missense DCLRE1C variant. Segments of the TCR beta V type were, in most cases, productive about 90% or about 30% of the time in an earlier analysis.

The rearrangement links TRBV18 to TRBJ2-3, with TRBD2 matching over 14 bases. This receptor was taken from a man aged 60 to 69 in good health and CMV-seropositive. The sequenced sample was PBMCs. In nucleotides, the CDR3 is TGTGCCAGCTCACCAGGACTAGCGGGAGGCCTAACTAGCACAGATACGCAGTATTTT. The encoded protein is CASSPGLAGGLTSTDTQYF.